One T cell receptor beta chain is described in this entry. Sequencing was performed with immunoSEQ multiplex PCR; in TCRdb, only in-frame clones are kept and a portion is missing. The sample records about 20,000 clones, less than 90% being singletons. These data come from a study of OX40 agonist ivuxolimab in advanced cancers. Trimming left V 2 bases short and J 5 bases short, with 10 bases between. Germline-derived CDR1 and CDR2 are MNHEY and SVGAGI. This CDR3 has 13 residues. The TCR sequence derives from an adult with an advanced solid tumor such as melanoma, head and neck, liver or kidney cancer. The V gene is TRBV6-5, the J gene TRBJ2-7, with D possibly being TRBD1 (6 bases). Source: CD4+ or CD8+ T cells sorted from blood, taken in a trial of the OX40 agonist ivuxolimab. The CDR3 sequence: CASSYKQGHEQYF. In nucleotides, the CDR3 is TGTGCCAGCAGTTACAAGCAGGGGCACGAGCAGTACTTC.